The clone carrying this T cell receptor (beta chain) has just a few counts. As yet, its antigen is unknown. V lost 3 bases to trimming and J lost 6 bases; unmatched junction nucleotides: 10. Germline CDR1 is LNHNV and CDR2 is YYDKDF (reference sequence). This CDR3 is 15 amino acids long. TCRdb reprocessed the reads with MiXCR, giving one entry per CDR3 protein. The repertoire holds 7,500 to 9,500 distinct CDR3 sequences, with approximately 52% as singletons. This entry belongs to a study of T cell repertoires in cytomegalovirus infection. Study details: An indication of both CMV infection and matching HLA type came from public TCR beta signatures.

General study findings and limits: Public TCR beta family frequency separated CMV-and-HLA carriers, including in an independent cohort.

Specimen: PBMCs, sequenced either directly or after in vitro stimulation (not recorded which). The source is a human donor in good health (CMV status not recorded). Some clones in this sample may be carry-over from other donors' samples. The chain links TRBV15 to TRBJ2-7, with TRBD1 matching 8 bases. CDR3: CATSSAGGQGREQYF. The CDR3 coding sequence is TGTGCCACCAGCAGTGCCGGTGGACAGGGCCGCGAGCAGTACTTC.